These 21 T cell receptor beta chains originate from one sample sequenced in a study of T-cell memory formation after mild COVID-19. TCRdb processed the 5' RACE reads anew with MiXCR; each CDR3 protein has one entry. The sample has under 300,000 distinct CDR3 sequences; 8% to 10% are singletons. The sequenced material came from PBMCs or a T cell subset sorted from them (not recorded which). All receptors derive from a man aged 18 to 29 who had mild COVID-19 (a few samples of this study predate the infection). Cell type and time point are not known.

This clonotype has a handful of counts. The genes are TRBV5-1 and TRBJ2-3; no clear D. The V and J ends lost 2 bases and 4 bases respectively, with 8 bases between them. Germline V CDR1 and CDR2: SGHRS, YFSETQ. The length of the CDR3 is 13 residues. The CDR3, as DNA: TGCGCCAGCAGCTTTTCGGCCGCAGATACGCAGTATTTT. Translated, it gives CASSFSAADTQYF. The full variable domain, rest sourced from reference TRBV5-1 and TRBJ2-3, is KAGVTQTPRYLIKTRGQQVTLSCSPISGHRSVSWYQQTPGQGLQFLFEYFSETQRNKGNFPGRFSGRQFSNSRSEMNVSTLELGDSALYLCASSFSAADTQYFGPGTRLTVL.

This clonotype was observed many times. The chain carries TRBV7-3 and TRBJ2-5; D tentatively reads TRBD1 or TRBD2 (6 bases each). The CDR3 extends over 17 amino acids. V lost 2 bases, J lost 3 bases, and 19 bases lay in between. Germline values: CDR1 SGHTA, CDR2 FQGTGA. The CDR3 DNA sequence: TGTGCCAGCAGCTTAGGGACAAGTACGGGGGCAGAAGAGACCCAGTACTTC. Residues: CASSLGTSTGAEETQYF.

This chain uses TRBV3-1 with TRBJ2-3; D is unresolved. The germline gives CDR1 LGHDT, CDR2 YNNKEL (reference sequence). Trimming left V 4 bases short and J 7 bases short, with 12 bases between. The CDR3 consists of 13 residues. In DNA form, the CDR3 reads TGTGCCAGCAGCCCATGGTCTACCCATACGCAGTATTTT. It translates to CASSPWSTHTQYF.

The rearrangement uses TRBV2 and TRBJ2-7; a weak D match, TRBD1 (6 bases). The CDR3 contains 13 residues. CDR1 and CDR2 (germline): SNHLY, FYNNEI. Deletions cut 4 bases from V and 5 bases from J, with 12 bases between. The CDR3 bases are TGTGCCAGCAGTGCCCAGGGGACGGACGAGCAGTACGTC. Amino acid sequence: CASSAQGTDEQYV.

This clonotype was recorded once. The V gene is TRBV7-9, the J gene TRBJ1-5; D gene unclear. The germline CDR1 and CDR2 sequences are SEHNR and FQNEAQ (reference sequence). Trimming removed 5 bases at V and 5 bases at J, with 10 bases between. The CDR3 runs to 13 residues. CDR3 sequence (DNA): TGTGCCAGCAGCGATACAGCGGATCAGCCCCAGCATTTT. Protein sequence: CASSDTADQPQHF. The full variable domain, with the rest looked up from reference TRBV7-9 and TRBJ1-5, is DTGVSQNPRHKITKRGQNVTFRCDPISEHNRLYWYRQTLGQGPEFLTYFQNEAQLEKSRLLSDRFSAERPKGSFSTLEIQRTEQGDSAMYLCASSDTADQPQHFGDGTRLSIL.

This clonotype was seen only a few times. In DNA form, the CDR3 reads TGTGCCAGCAGATCTACAGGGTCCTCTGGAAACACCATATATTTT. Amino acid sequence: CASRSTGSSGNTIYF. V usage is TRBV12-3 or TRBV12-4 and J usage is TRBJ1-3, with D possibly being TRBD1 (6 bases). The CDR3 extends over 15 amino acids. Trimming removed 6 bases from V and 0 bases from J, with 12 bases in between.

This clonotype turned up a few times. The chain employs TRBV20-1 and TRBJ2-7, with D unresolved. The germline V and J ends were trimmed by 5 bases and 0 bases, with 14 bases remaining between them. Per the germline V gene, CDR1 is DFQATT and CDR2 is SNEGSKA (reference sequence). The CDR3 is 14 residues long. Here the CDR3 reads CSASSGDSSYEQYF. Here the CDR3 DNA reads TGCAGTGCTTCGTCCGGAGATAGCTCCTACGAGCAGTACTTC.

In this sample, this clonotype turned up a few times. The CDR3 reads CASSLVPDRGPGELFF. For the CDR3, the DNA is TGCGCCAGCAGCTTGGTCCCGGACAGGGGGCCCGGGGAGCTGTTTTTT. V gene TRBV5-1 combines with J gene TRBJ2-2, with 11 bases that match TRBD1. The V and J ends lost 0 bases and 6 bases, in that order; junction bases with no gene match: 4. CDR3 size: 16 residues. The germline V gene has CDR1 SGHRS and CDR2 YFSETQ.

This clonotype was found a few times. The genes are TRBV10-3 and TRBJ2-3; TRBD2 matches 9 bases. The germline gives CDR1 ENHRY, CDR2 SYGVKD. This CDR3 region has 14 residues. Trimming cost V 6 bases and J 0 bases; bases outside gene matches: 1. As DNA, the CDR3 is TGTGCCATCAGCCTAGCGGGGAGCACAGATACGCAGTATTTT. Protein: CAISLAGSTDTQYF.

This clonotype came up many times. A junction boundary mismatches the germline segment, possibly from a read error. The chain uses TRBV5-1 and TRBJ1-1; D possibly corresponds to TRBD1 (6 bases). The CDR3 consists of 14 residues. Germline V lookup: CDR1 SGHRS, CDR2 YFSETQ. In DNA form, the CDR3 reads TGTGCCAGCAGCCCGGACAGACTTAACACTGAAGCTTTCTTT. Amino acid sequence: CASSPDRLNTEAFF.

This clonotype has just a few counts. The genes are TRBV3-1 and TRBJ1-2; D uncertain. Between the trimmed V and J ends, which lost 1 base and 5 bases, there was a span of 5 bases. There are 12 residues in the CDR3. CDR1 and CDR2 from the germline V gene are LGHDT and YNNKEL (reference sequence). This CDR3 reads CASSQAHYGYTF. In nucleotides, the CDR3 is TGTGCCAGCAGCCAAGCACATTATGGCTACACCTTC.

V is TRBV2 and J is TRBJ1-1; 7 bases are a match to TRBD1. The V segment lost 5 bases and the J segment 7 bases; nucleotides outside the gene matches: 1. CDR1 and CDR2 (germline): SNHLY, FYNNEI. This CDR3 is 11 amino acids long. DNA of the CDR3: TGTGCCAGCAGTTGGGACAGTGAAGCTTTCTTT. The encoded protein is CASSWDSEAFF.

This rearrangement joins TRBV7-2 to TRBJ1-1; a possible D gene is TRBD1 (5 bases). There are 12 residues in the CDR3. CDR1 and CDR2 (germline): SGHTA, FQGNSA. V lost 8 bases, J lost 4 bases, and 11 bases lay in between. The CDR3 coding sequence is TGTGCCAGCGGGGGGGTGGGCACTGAAGCTTTCTTT. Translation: CASGGVGTEAFF.

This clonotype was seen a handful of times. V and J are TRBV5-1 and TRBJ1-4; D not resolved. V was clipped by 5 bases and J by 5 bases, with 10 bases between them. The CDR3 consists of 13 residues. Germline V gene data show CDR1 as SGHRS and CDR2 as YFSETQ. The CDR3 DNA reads TGCGCCAGCAGAAGGACCGGGAATGAAAAACTGTTTTTT. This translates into CASRRTGNEKLFF.

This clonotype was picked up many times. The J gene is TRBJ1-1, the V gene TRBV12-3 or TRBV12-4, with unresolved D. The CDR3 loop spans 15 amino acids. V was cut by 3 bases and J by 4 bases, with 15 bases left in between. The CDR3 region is CASSFLPGTGTEAFF. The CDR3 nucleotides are TGTGCCAGCAGTTTTCTACCGGGCACGGGCACTGAAGCTTTCTTT.

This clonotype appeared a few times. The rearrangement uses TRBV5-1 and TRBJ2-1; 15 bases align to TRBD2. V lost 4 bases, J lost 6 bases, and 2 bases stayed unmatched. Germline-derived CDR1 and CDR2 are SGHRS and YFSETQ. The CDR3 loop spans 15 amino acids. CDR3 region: CASSRGLAGGNEQFF. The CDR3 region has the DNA TGCGCCAGCAGCAGGGGACTAGCGGGGGGCAATGAGCAGTTCTTC.

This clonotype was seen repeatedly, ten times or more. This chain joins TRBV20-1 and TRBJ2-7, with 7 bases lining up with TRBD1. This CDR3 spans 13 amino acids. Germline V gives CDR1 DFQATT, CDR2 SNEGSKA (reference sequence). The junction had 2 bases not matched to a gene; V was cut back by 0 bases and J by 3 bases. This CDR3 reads CSARDSGGYEQYF. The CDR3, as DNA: TGCAGTGCTAGAGATTCAGGGGGCTACGAGCAGTACTTC.

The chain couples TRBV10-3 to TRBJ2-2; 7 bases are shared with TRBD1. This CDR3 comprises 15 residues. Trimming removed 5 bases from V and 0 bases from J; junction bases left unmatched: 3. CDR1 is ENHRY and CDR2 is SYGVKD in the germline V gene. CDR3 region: CAISRTGSNTGELFF. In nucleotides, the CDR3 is TGTGCCATCAGTCGGACAGGATCGAACACCGGGGAGCTGTTTTTT.

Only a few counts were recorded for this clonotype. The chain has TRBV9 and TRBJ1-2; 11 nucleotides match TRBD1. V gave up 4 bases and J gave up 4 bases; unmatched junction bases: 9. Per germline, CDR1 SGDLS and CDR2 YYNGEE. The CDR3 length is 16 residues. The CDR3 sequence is CASSPRGTGGLYGYTF. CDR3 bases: TGTGCCAGCAGCCCCAGAGGGACAGGGGGTCTCTATGGCTACACCTTC.

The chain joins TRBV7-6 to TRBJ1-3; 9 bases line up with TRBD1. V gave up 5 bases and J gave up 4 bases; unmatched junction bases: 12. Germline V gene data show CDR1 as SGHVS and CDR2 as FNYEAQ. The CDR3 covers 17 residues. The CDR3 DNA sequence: TGTGCCAGCAGCCGGGGGACAGGGCATCTTACAGGAAACACCATATATTTT. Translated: CASSRGTGHLTGNTIYF.

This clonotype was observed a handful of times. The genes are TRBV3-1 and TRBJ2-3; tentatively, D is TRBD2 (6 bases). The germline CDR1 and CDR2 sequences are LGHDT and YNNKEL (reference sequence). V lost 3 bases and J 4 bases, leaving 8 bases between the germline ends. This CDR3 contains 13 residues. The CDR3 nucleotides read TGTGCCAGCAGCCAGACTAGTCCAGATACGCAGTATTTT. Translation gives CASSQTSPDTQYF.